Listed below are T cell receptor beta chains from one sample, sequenced in a study of blood T cells in healthy people across ages. TCRdb reprocessed the 5' RACE reads via MiXCR and lists one record per CDR3 protein. The sample holds more than 900,000 distinct CDR3 sequences; approximately 32% are singletons and the top ten take 10% to 13%. Another study also made use of these data, one on T cells of mothers and their children.

The sequencing sample was made of blood. These receptors originate from a woman aged 40 to 50 in good health. Each CDR3 is given with its conserved first and last residue. A D gene is named only where the DNA matches it firmly. Size values are once, few and many counts, or a class for expanded clones, and some rows have none.

.	TRBJ1-4	.	TRBV25-1	CASSAPGRANEKLFF	TGTGCCAGCAGTGCGCCGGGGAGGGCTAATGAAAAACTGTTTTTT
.	TRBJ2-5	.	TRBV18	CASSLGLFETQYF	TGTGCCAGCTCACTGGGGTTGTTCGAGACCCAGTACTTC
.	TRBJ1-1	many	TRBV12-3/TRBV12-4	CASSQREYTEAFF	TGTGCCAGCAGCCAAAGGGAATACACTGAAGCTTTCTTT
.	TRBJ1-2	.	TRBV20-1	CSARDRRLYGYTF	TGCAGTGCTAGAGATCGACGGCTCTATGGCTACACCTTC
.	TRBJ2-3	.	TRBV5-1	CASSPTGTTDTQYF	TGCGCCAGCAGCCCGACAGGTACGACAGATACGCAGTATTTT
TRBD1	TRBJ2-5	.	TRBV5-1	CANSLQGDEQYF	TGCGCCAACAGCCTACAGGGGGATGAGCAGTACTTC
.	TRBJ2-7	.	TRBV6-2/TRBV6-3	CASSPRTFGAEQYF	TGTGCCAGCAGTCCCCGCACGTTTGGGGCCGAGCAGTACTTC
.	TRBJ2-6	.	TRBV5-1	CASSLVAVSSGANVLTF	TGCGCCAGCAGCTTGGTGGCCGTAAGCTCTGGGGCCAACGTCCTGACTTTC
.	TRBJ2-7	.	TRBV6-1	CASSGRFFTTYEQYF	TGTGCCAGCAGTGGACGCTTTTTTACGACCTACGAGCAGTACTTC
TRBD2	TRBJ2-3	.	TRBV27	CASSLRGWTDTQYF	TGTGCCAGCAGTTTGCGGGGGTGGACAGATACGCAGTATTTT
.	TRBJ2-7	many	TRBV10-3	CAISESAYEQYF	TGTGCCATCAGTGAGTCCGCCTACGAGCAGTACTTC
.	TRBJ2-6	few	TRBV4-1	CASREPGGARRPGANVLTF	TGCGCCAGCCGTGAGCCGGGGGGCGCTCGTAGACCTGGGGCCAACGTCCTGACTTTC
.	TRBJ2-7	.	TRBV24-1	CATSDPDSLYEQYF	TGTGCCACCAGTGATCCGGACAGCTTATACGAGCAGTACTTC
.	TRBJ2-1	many	TRBV20-1	CSARGQLRGEQFF	TGCAGTGCTAGAGGGCAGCTACGGGGTGAGCAGTTCTTC
.	TRBJ1-2	.	TRBV6-5	CASSSPTRYDYTF	TGTGCCAGCAGTTCCCCCACAAGATATGACTACACCTTC
TRBD2	TRBJ2-7	few	TRBV28	CATGGIRSLEQYF	TGTGCCACCGGGGGGATTAGGTCGCTCGAGCAGTACTTC
.	TRBJ2-5	few	TRBV28	CASVRGKQETQYF	TGTGCCAGCGTTAGGGGAAAACAAGAGACCCAGTACTTC
TRBD2	TRBJ2-4	many	TRBV28	CASSTPVGTSSGNIQYF	TGTGCCAGCAGTACCCCCGTGGGGACTAGCTCCGGAAACATTCAGTACTTC
.	TRBJ2-7	many	TRBV10-3	CAISPSYEQYF	TGTGCCATCAGTCCCTCCTACGAGCAGTACTTC
.	TRBJ2-7	many	TRBV5-1	CASSQGEGYEQYF	TGCGCCAGCAGCCAGGGAGAGGGCTACGAGCAGTACTTC
.	TRBJ1-5	few	TRBV20-1	CSASVYRNQPQHF	TGCAGTGCTAGCGTTTATCGCAATCAGCCCCAGCATTTT
TRBD2	TRBJ2-7	many	TRBV4-1	CASSQDGRGMSYEQYF	TGCGCCAGCAGCCAAGATGGGAGGGGAATGTCCTACGAGCAGTACTTC
.	TRBJ2-4	.	TRBV7-2	CASSPLAAAKNIQYF	TGTGCCAGCAGCCCCTTAGCGGCGGCCAAAAACATTCAGTACTTC
.	TRBJ1-5	.	TRBV2	CASSEEGDHYQPQHF	TGTGCCAGCAGTGAAGAGGGGGACCATTATCAGCCCCAGCATTTT
TRBD1	TRBJ2-7	few	TRBV10-3	CATREPDRGGYEQYF	TGTGCCACCAGAGAACCCGACAGGGGCGGATACGAGCAGTACTTC
TRBD1	TRBJ1-4	.	TRBV12-3/TRBV12-4	CASSRTGDLVKLFF	TGTGCCAGCAGTCGGACAGGGGATCTGGTAAAACTGTTTTTT
TRBD1	TRBJ2-1	.	TRBV20-1	CSARSFDRDHNEQFF	TGCAGTGCTAGATCCTTCGACAGGGACCACAATGAGCAGTTCTTC
.	TRBJ2-7	many	TRBV19	CASKKVGGSYEQYF	TGTGCCAGTAAAAAAGTCGGAGGCTCCTACGAGCAGTACTTC
TRBD2	TRBJ2-5	once	TRBV7-2	CASSLAASGRETQYF	TGTGCCAGCAGCTTAGCGGCTAGCGGGCGAGAGACCCAGTACTTC
TRBD1	TRBJ1-1	few	TRBV3-1	CASSQRQGARGYAFF	TGTGCCAGCAGCCAACGACAGGGGGCAAGAGGTTATGCTTTCTTT
TRBD1	TRBJ1-1	few	TRBV28	CASRYTGGTEAFF	TGTGCCAGCAGATATACAGGGGGCACTGAAGCTTTCTTT
.	TRBJ1-1	.	TRBV20-1	CSARGQTPNTEAFF	TGCAGTGCTAGAGGCCAGACCCCGAACACTGAAGCTTTCTTT
.	TRBJ1-4	few	TRBV7-8	CASGPEEWTNEKLFF	TGTGCCAGCGGACCCGAGGAGTGGACTAATGAAAAACTGTTTTTT
TRBD2	TRBJ2-3	many	TRBV20-1	CSGPSGGGSTSTDTQYF	TGCAGTGGCCCGAGCGGGGGGGGATCAACTAGCACAGATACGCAGTATTTT
.	TRBJ1-1	.	TRBV11-3	CASSSRSGSTEAFF	TGTGCCAGCAGCTCCCGAAGCGGAAGCACTGAAGCTTTCTTT
.	TRBJ1-1	few	TRBV6-4	CASSELEGTEAFF	TGTGCCAGCAGTGAGCTTGAGGGCACTGAAGCTTTCTTT
TRBD2	TRBJ2-7	many	TRBV29-1	CSAGWRAGDEQYF	TGCAGCGCTGGTTGGCGGGCGGGGGACGAGCAGTACTTC
TRBD2	TRBJ2-1	many	TRBV20-1	CSARDWLAGGLTYNEQFF	TGCAGTGCTAGAGATTGGCTAGCGGGGGGGTTAACTTACAATGAGCAGTTCTTC
.	TRBJ2-3	many	TRBV20-1	CSATLGPGGDTQYF	TGCAGTGCCACCCTCGGTCCGGGTGGAGATACGCAGTATTTT
TRBD1	TRBJ2-7	.	TRBV29-1	CSVVPGQGAYEQYF	TGCAGCGTTGTGCCAGGACAGGGGGCGTACGAGCAGTACTTC
.	TRBJ1-4	.	TRBV4-1	CTSSQDEREHQKLFF	TGCACCAGCAGCCAAGATGAGAGGGAACACCAAAAACTGTTTTTT
.	TRBJ1-5	many	TRBV7-2	CASSLQVLGQPQHF	TGTGCCAGCAGCTTGCAGGTTCTCGGTCAGCCCCAGCATTTT
.	TRBJ1-6	many	TRBV20-1	CSARDSGAYNSPLHF	TGCAGTGCTAGAGATTCCGGAGCGTATAATTCACCCCTCCACTTT
.	TRBJ2-7	few	TRBV20-1	CSAPDGGGLSYEQYF	TGCAGTGCCCCGGACGGAGGGGGCTTATCCTACGAGCAGTACTTC
TRBD2	TRBJ2-1	many	TRBV6-5	CASSSNRGRGASYNEQFF	TGTGCCAGCAGTTCGAATCGTGGGCGGGGGGCGTCCTACAATGAGCAGTTCTTC
.	TRBJ2-7	many	TRBV19	CASSPSGGTGTYEQYF	TGTGCCAGTAGTCCCTCAGGGGGGACTGGCACCTACGAGCAGTACTTC
TRBD1	TRBJ2-6	.	TRBV4-2	CASSPGGSGQGSSGANVLTF	TGTGCCAGCAGCCCCGGGGGATCGGGACAGGGGAGCTCTGGGGCCAACGTCCTGACTTTC
.	TRBJ1-1	.	TRBV12-3/TRBV12-4	CASSPIGTIGNTEAFF	TGTGCCAGCAGTCCGATAGGGACAATTGGAAACACCGAAGCTTTCTTT
.	TRBJ1-2	few	TRBV5-1	CASSLGQLNYGYTF	TGCGCCAGCAGCTTAGGACAGCTTAACTATGGCTACACCTTC
.	TRBJ2-7	.	TRBV15	CATIREPQGYEQYF	TGTGCCACCATCAGAGAGCCACAGGGCTACGAGCAGTACTTC
.	TRBJ1-1	few	TRBV19	CATRTGRNTEAFF	TGTGCCACCCGGACGGGACGAAACACTGAAGCTTTCTTT
TRBD1	TRBJ1-2	many	TRBV11-2	CASSLRDRDGYTF	TGTGCCAGCAGTTTACGGGACAGGGATGGCTACACCTTC
.	TRBJ2-3	.	TRBV10-3	CTIRPTGSAGGDTQYF	TGTACCATCAGACCCACGGGATCGGCCGGGGGAGATACGCAGTATTTT
TRBD1	TRBJ2-7	.	TRBV5-6	CASRRLDRGSGEQYF	TGCGCCAGCAGACGACTCGACAGGGGATCTGGCGAGCAGTACTTC
TRBD2	TRBJ2-1	.	TRBV14	CASSQWASGPYNEQFF	TGTGCCAGCAGCCAATGGGCTAGCGGACCCTACAATGAGCAGTTCTTC
TRBD2	TRBJ2-3	once	TRBV6-5	CASSYSRPSGVRETQYF	TGTGCCAGCAGTTACTCGAGGCCTAGCGGGGTTCGGGAGACCCAGTATTTT
.	TRBJ2-5	many	TRBV10-3	CAISESGGYQETQYF	TGTGCCATCAGTGAGTCAGGCGGGTACCAAGAGACCCAGTACTTC
.	TRBJ1-1	many	TRBV20-1	CSARDSGKEAFF	TGCAGTGCTAGAGATAGCGGGAAGGAAGCTTTCTTT
.	TRBJ1-1	.	TRBV6-6	CASTNSPRAEAFF	TGTGCCAGCACCAATTCCCCCAGGGCGGAAGCTTTCTTT
TRBD1	TRBJ1-4	many	TRBV4-2	CASSQDGTGYEKLFF	TGTGCCAGCAGTCAAGACGGGACAGGGTATGAAAAACTGTTTTTT